This T cell receptor (beta chain) was captured in a study of blood T cell repertoires in COVID-19 (dated by TCRdb to about 2020). Turning to the overall study: Samples covering the acute and convalescent phases of COVID-19 were provided by collaborators in the United States, Italy and Spain. The material from the prospective study consisted of cDNA or gDNA derived from T cells, B-cell-depleted T cells, or PBMCs. Subjects who had been exposed to COVID-19, were actively infected with it, or had recovered from it provided the deeply sampled blood TCRbeta repertoires that made up the dataset. A freely available public database, intended as a resource for researchers studying the immune response to SARS-CoV-2, is where the repertoires were released. Samples came from the ongoing ImmuneRACE study (first 160 participants) plus 1,254 subjects from 6 global collaborators. Sample metadata almost always included a de-identified subject ID, COVID-19 status, age in years and sex. Where available, HLA class I and class II types were taken from metadata supplied by the sample provider and were not determined by assay-based typing. On the study overall, not on this receptor specifically: The amount of clinical and demographic metadata varied by source and participant and was provided uncurated.

A remark on this clone: Its antigen is unknown. Base-call qualities are not available, and no considerably larger clone is one nucleotide away.

At one collaborating source in Seattle, patients were enrolled during active infection and were followed longitudinally through the course of disease. Whole blood was collected in K2EDTA tubes by collaborating institutions according to the institutions' own protocols. Collaborator samples were shipped for TCRbeta analysis as frozen whole blood, isolated PBMCs, or DNA extracted from either sample type. TCRbeta CDR3 regions were amplified from genomic DNA using the immunoSEQ Assay, a bias-controlled multiplex PCR. The published analysis was carried out like this. The number of nucleated cells in each sample was estimated from the amplification of reference gene primers within the assay. Sequence reads were collapsed and filtered to measure the absolute abundance of every unique TCRbeta CDR3 rearrangement. Productive Simpson clonality was computed per sample as the square root of Simpson's diversity index over productive rearrangements. This immuneACCESS table, as held by TCRdb, lists in-frame sequences with V and J called but not all clones. Of the missing ones, under half trace to an unresolved V gene in checked studies; the others have no known cause. The V and J calls and clone size come from that table; D and trimming were worked out from the DNA. The sample data list about 400,000 clones, and approximately 86% of these were observed just once. The ten largest clones add up to about 7% of the sample.

From the cysteine through the phenylalanine, the CDR3 covers 12 amino acids. The sequence is cut down to CDR3 DNA, 36 bases in frame from base 1. V lost 0 bases and J lost 7 bases; the stretch between them is 7 bases long. CDR1 and CDR2, looked up from the germline V gene, are SGHDT and YYEEEE. The TCR sequence derives from a woman aged 55 to 70 with COVID-19, enrolled during active disease. Input material: peripheral blood. The chain joins TRBV5-6 to TRBJ1-2, with no D gene named confidently. DNA sequence: TGTGCCAGCAGCTTGGGAGAATCTGGCTACACCTTC. This encodes CASSLGESGYTF.